This T cell receptor (beta chain) was sequenced during a study of blood T cell repertoires in COVID-19. Study information: Researchers got acute and convalescent COVID-19 samples from the United States, Italy and Spain.

Original processing methods: Amplified reference gene primers provided the basis for estimating nucleated cell counts. Sequencing used immunoSEQ multiplex PCR; TCRdb keeps in-frame clones, though not all of them. The V and J calls and clone size are taken from that table; D and trimming were inferred from the DNA. In the table there are around 150,000 clones, approximately 80% of which are singletons. In germline, CDR1 is MNHNY, CDR2 SVGAGI (reference sequence). Trimming at V came to 6 bases and at J to 5 bases, leaving 7 bases not matched to a gene. The CDR3 runs 14 residues. Sequencing used peripheral blood. The clonotype comes from an elderly woman in a cohort sampled during active or convalescent COVID-19. The genes are TRBV6-6 and TRBJ2-1; the match to TRBD2 covers 7 bases. CDR3 loop: CASSNSRGDNEQFF. DNA of the CDR3: TGTGCCAGCAGCAACTCCCGGGGGGACAATGAGCAGTTCTTC.